Following are 14 T cell receptor beta chains from one sample sequenced in a study of OX40 agonist ivuxolimab in advanced cancers. Generated by immunoSEQ multiplex PCR, the TCRdb table keeps only in-frame clones and is missing some. This sample has approximately 60,000 clones, with 93% found just once. Sequences were derived from CD4+ or CD8+ T cells sorted from blood, sampled in a trial of the OX40 agonist ivuxolimab. These receptors all stem from an adult with an advanced solid tumor such as melanoma, head and neck, liver or kidney cancer.

This rearrangement joins TRBV2 to TRBJ2-7; D call uncertain. The CDR3 is made up of 17 amino acids. V gave up 0 bases and J gave up 1 base, with 16 bases separating them. Looked up from germline, CDR1 is SNHLY and CDR2 is FYNNEI. CDR3 coding DNA: TGTGCCAGCAGTGAAGCGCTTCTCCCCTCGAGGTCCTACGAGCAGTACTTC. Translated: CASSEALLPSRSYEQYF.

This sequence joins TRBV5-5 and TRBJ2-7; 10 positions agree with TRBD2. The germline CDR1 and CDR2 sequences are SGHKS and YYEKEE (reference sequence). The CDR3 length is 14 residues. V gave up 4 bases and J gave up 7 bases; unmatched junction bases: 8. CDR3 amino acids: CASSVLAGAWEQYF. CDR3 nucleotide sequence: TGTGCCAGCAGCGTCCTAGCGGGAGCCTGGGAGCAGTACTTC.

The sample holds one count of this clone. The V and J genes are TRBV7-6 and TRBJ2-3; 7 nucleotides align to TRBD1. The J segment lost 3 bases and the V segment lost 5 bases, leaving 11 bases of the junction unmatched. This CDR3 has 16 amino acids. CDR1 SGHVS and CDR2 FNYEAQ come from the germline V gene. In DNA, the CDR3 is TGTGCCAGCAGCCCTCATACAGGGGCGCAGACAGATACGCAGTATTTT. Amino acids: CASSPHTGAQTDTQYF.

This chain links TRBV30 with TRBJ1-5, with D possibly TRBD1 on 5 matching bases. With 2 bases removed from V and 5 bases from J, the gap between germline ends came to 10 bases. The germline V gene encodes CDR1 GTSNPN and CDR2 SVGIG (reference sequence). This CDR3 spans 13 amino acids. This chain's CDR3 is CAWSFWGDQPQHF. The CDR3 DNA reads TGTGCCTGGAGTTTTTGGGGCGATCAGCCCCAGCATTTT.

The chain carries TRBV5-6 and TRBJ2-7; D uncertain. V was clipped by 0 bases and J by 5 bases, with 12 bases between them. Germline V gene data show CDR1 as SGHDT and CDR2 as YYEEEE. The CDR3 extends over 14 amino acids. CDR3 coding DNA: TGTGCCAGCAGCTTGGGGGTATTCGCGAACGAGCAGTACTTC. Its translation is CASSLGVFANEQYF.

The chain uses TRBV7-8 and TRBJ2-5; the D gene is possibly TRBD1 (6 bases). Trimming took 5 bases from V and 1 from J, leaving 14 bases between them. CDR1 and CDR2 (germline): SGHVS, FQNEAQ. This CDR3 is 15 amino acids long. The DNA for the CDR3 is TGTGCCAGCAGCATCCCCAGGGGTATCCAAGAGACCCAGTACTTC. This sequence encodes CASSIPRGIQETQYF.

The chain links TRBV4-1 to TRBJ2-1, with 14 bases identical to TRBD2. V dropped 4 bases and J dropped 7; count of bases not matched to a gene: 12. Per germline, CDR1 MGHRA and CDR2 YSYEKL. This CDR3 region has 18 residues. The CDR3: CASSLRASTSGRVNEQFF. CDR3 sequence (DNA): TGCGCCAGCAGCCTACGAGCCTCGACTAGCGGGAGGGTGAATGAGCAGTTCTTC.

The chain carries TRBV4-1 and TRBJ2-1, with unresolved D. CDR3 length: 13 residues. CDR1 and CDR2 from the germline V gene are MGHRA and YSYEKL. With 4 bases removed from V and 4 bases from J, the gap between germline ends came to 8 bases. CDR3 sequence reads: CASSPVTYNEQFF. As DNA, the CDR3 is TGCGCCAGCAGCCCCGTGACTTACAATGAGCAGTTCTTC.

J is TRBJ2-7 and V is TRBV7-2, with D possibly called TRBD1 or TRBD2 (5 bases each). Looked up from germline, CDR1 is SGHTA and CDR2 is FQGNSA. This CDR3 has 14 amino acids. Trimming removed 4 bases from V and 3 bases from J, with 13 bases in between. DNA of the CDR3: TGTGCCAGCAGCTGGGGCGGGTTGAACTACGAGCAGTACTTC. Residues: CASSWGGLNYEQYF.

At least ten counts were recorded for this clone. The V and J genes are TRBV10-2 and TRBJ1-5; perhaps TRBD1 as D (6 bases). Trimming pared 4 bases from V and 7 bases from J, leaving 11 bases between. The CDR3 is 13 amino acids. CDR1 is WSHSY and CDR2 is SAAADI in the germline V gene. In nucleotides, the CDR3 is TGCGCCAGCAGTGGGGACATACTACAGCCCCAGCATTTT. Its protein product is CASSGDILQPQHF.

This clone was picked up one time. The genes are TRBV5-4 and TRBJ2-1; TRBD2 might be the D (6 bases). Trimming shortened V by 0 bases and J by 7 bases, and 14 bases separated the two germline ends. This CDR3 is built from 15 residues. Germline V gene sequence: CDR1 SGHNT, CDR2 YYREEE (reference sequence). CDR3 in amino acids: CASSLVPGLKNEQFF. In nucleotides, the CDR3 is TGTGCCAGCAGCTTGGTCCCGGGACTCAAAAATGAGCAGTTCTTC.

The chain has TRBV4-3 and TRBJ2-2, with 9 bases fitting TRBD1. CDR1 is LGHNA, CDR2 YSLEER, per germline. The length of the CDR3 is 17 residues. With 0 bases clipped from V and 6 bases from J, the junction kept 8 bases outside the gene matches. The chain's CDR3 is CASSQEEQGAGAGELFF. The CDR3 coding sequence is TGCGCCAGCAGCCAAGAGGAACAGGGGGCGGGTGCCGGGGAGCTGTTTTTT.

This clone has a single count. The V gene is TRBV7-8, the J gene TRBJ2-5, with D possibly matching TRBD2 (7 bases). V shed 4 bases and J shed 3 bases, with 18 bases lying between them. CDR1 SGHVS and CDR2 FQNEAQ come from the germline V gene. The CDR3 totals 16 residues. The chain's CDR3 is CASSSLGAGEKETQYF. CDR3 DNA: TGTGCCAGCAGCTCCCTGGGGGCGGGAGAGAAAGAGACCCAGTACTTC.

V and J are TRBV19 and TRBJ2-7, with a possible D match to TRBD2 (5 bases). Germline CDR1 and CDR2: LNHDA and SQIVND (reference sequence). The CDR3 has 13 residues. The germline V and J ends were trimmed by 3 bases and 6 bases, with 12 bases remaining between them. The CDR3 sequence: CASSIVEGREQYF. The DNA for the CDR3 is TGTGCCAGTAGTATTGTAGAGGGCCGCGAGCAGTACTTC.